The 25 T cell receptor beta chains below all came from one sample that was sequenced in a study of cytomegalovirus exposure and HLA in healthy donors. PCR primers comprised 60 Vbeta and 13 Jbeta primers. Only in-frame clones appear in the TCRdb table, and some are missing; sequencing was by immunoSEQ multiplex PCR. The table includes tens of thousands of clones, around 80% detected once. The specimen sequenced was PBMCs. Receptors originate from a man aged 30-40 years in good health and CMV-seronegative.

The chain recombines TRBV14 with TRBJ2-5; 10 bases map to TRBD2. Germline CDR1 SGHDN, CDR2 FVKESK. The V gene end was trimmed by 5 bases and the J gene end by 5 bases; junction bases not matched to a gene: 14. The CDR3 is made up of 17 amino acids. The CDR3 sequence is CASSKGASSGSLETQYF. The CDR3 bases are TGTGCCAGCAGCAAAGGGGCGTCTAGCGGGAGTCTGGAGACCCAGTACTTC.

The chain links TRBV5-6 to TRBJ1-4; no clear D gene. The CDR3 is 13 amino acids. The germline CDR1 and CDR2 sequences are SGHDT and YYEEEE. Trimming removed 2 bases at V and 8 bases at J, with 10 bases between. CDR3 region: CASSLRVEEKLFF. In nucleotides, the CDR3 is TGTGCCAGCAGCTTACGAGTCGAGGAAAAACTGTTTTTT.

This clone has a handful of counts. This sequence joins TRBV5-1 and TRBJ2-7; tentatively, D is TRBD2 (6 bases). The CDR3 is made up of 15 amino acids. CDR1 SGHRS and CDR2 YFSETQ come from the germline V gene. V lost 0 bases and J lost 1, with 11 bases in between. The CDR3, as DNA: TGCGCCAGCAGCTTGGTAGGGACTCATTCCTACGAGCAGTACTTC. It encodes CASSLVGTHSYEQYF.

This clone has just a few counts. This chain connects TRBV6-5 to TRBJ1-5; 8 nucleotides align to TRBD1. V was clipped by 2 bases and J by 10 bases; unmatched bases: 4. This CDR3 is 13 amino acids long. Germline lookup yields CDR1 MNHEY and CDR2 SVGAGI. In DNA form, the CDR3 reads TGTGCCAGCAGTTACGCCGACAGGGGACCCCAGCATTTT. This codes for CASSYADRGPQHF.

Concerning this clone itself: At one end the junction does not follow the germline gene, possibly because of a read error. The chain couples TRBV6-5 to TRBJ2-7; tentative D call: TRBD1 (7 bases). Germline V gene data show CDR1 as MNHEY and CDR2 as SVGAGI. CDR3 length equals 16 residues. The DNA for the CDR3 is TGTGCCAGCAGTTACTCGTGGAGGGACAGCCTATACGACCAGTACTTC. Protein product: CASSYSWRDSLYDQYF.

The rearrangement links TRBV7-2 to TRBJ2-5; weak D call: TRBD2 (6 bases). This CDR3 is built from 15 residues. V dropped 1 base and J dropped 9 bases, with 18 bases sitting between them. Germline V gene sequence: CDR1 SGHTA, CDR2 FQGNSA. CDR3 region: CASSLGAGTGGAQYF. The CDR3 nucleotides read TGTGCCAGCAGCTTAGGGGCGGGTACGGGCGGGGCCCAGTACTTC.

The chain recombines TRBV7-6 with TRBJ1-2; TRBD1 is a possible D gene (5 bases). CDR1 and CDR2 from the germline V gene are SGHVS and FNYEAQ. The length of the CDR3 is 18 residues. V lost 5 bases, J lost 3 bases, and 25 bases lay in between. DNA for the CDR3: TGTGCCAGCAGCCCTCAAAATCTACGGACAAGGGGTTACTATGGCTACACCTTC. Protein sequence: CASSPQNLRTRGYYGYTF.

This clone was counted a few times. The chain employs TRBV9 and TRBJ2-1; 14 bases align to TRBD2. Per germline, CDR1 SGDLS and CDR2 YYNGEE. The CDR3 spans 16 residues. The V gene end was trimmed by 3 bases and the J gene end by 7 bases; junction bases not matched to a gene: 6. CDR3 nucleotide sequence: TGTGCCAGCAGCGAGCGGACTAGCGGGGGGATGAATGAGCAGTTCTTC. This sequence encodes CASSERTSGGMNEQFF.

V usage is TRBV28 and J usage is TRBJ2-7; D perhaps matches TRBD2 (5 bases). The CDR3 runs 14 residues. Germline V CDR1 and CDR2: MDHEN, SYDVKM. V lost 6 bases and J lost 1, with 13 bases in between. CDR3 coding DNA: TGTGCCAGCAGGTCCGGAGGAACGTCCTACGAGCAGTACTTC. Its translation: CASRSGGTSYEQYF.

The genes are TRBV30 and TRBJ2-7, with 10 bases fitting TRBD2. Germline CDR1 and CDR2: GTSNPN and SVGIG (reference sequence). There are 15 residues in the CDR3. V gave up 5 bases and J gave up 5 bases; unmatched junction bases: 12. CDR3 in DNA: TGTGCCTGGGGGATGGGACTAGCGACTGGCAACGAGCAGTACTTC. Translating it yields CAWGMGLATGNEQYF.

The CDR3 DNA follows: TGCAGCGTTCTATCTGGAGGAAATGGCTACACCTTC. Translated: CSVLSGGNGYTF. V gene TRBV29-1 combines with J gene TRBJ1-2, with D hard to call. Deletions cut 5 bases from V and 6 bases from J, with 13 bases between. The CDR3 contains 12 residues. Germline-derived CDR1 and CDR2 are SQVTM and ANQGSEA.

In DNA, the CDR3 is TGCGCCAGCAGCTGGGGACAGGACACCGGGGAGCTGTTTTTT. The encoded protein is CASSWGQDTGELFF. V and J are TRBV5-1 and TRBJ2-2; 8 nucleotides match TRBD1. CDR1 and CDR2 (germline): SGHRS, YFSETQ. The junction had 1 base not matched to a gene; V was cut back by 3 bases and J by 3 bases. CDR3 size: 14 residues.

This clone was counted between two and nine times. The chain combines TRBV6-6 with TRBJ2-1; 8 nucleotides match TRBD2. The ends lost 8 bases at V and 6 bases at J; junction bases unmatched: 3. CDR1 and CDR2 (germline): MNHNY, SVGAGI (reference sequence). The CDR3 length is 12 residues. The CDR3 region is CASRGTSNEQFF. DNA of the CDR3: TGTGCCAGCCGCGGGACTAGCAATGAGCAGTTCTTC.

The CDR3 spells CASSRGGNEQFF. The DNA of the CDR3 is TGTGCCAGCAGTCGGGGAGGCAATGAGCAGTTCTTC. The chain has TRBV11-3 and TRBJ2-1, with a possible D match to TRBD2 (6 bases). The CDR3 consists of 12 residues. V shed 6 bases and J shed 6 bases, with 9 bases lying between them. The germline V gene has CDR1 SGHNT and CDR2 YENEEA. Filled out from reference TRBV11-3 and TRBJ2-1, the complete variable domain reads EAGVVQSPRYKIIEKKQPVAFWCNPISGHNTLYWYLQNLGQGPELLIRYENEEAVDDSQLPKDRFSAERLKGVDSTLKIQPAELGDSAVYLCASSRGGNEQFFGPGTRLTVL.

The DNA for the CDR3 is TGTGCCAGCAGACAAGACAAAGGGGGCTCCTACGAGCAGTACTTC. This sequence encodes CASRQDKGGSYEQYF. The chain employs TRBV7-2 and TRBJ2-7; D is perhaps TRBD1 (6 bases). The ends were cut back, 6 bases at V and 0 bases at J, with 15 bases in the middle. The germline CDR1 and CDR2 sequences are SGHTA and FQGNSA. The CDR3 covers 15 residues.

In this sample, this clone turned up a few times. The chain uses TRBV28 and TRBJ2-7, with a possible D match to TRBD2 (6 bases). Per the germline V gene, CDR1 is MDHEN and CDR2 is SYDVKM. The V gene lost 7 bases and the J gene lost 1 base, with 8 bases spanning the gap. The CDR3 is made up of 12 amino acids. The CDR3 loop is CASKGLSYEQYF. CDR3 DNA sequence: TGTGCCAGCAAGGGACTTTCCTACGAGCAGTACTTC.

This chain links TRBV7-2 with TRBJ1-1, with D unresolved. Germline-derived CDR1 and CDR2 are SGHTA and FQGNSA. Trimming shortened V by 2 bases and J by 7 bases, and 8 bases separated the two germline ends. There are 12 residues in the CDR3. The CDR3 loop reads CASSLTVGEAFF. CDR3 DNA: TGTGCCAGCAGCTTAACGGTCGGTGAAGCTTTCTTT.

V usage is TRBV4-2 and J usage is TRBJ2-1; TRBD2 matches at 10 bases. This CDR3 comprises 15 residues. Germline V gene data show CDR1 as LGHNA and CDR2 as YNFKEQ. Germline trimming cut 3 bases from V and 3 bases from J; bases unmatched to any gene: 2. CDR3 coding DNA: TGTGCCAGCAGCCACACTAGCGGGGACTACAATGAGCAGTTCTTC. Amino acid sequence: CASSHTSGDYNEQFF.

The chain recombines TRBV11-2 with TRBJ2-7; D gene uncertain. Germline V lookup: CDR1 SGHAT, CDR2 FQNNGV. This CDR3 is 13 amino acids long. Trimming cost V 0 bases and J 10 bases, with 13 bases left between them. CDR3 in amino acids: CASSLDGERRQYF. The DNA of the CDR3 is TGTGCCAGCAGCTTAGACGGCGAGAGGCGCCAGTACTTC.

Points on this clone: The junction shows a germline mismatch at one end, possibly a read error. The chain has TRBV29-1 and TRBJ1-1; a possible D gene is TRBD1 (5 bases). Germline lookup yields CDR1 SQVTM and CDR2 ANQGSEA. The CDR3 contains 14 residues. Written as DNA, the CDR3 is TGCAGCGTTGTACGGGGGGGGGTGAACCCTGAAGCTTTCTTT. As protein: CSVVRGGVNPEAFF.

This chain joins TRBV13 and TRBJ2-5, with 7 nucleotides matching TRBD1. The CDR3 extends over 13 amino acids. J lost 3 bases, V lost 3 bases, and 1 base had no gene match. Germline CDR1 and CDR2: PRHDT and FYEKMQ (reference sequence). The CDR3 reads CASSFGTEETQYF. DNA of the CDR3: TGTGCCAGCAGCTTTGGGACAGAAGAGACCCAGTACTTC.

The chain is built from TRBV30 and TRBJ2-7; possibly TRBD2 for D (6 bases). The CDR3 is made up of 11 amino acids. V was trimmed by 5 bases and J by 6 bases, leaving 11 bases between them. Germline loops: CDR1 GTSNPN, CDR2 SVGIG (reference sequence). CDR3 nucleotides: TGTGCCTGGGGGGGGTTGGGCGAGCAGTACTTC. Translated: CAWGGLGEQYF.

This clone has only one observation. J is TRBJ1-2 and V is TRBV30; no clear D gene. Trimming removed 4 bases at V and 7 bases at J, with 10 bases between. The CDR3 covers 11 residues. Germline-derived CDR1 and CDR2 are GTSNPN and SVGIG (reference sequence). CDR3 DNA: TGTGCCTGGACCGGTCTCGGTGGCTACACCTTC. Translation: CAWTGLGGYTF.

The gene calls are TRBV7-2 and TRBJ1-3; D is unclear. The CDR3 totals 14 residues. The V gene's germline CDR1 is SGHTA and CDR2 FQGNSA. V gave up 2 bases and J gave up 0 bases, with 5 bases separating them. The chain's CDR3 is CASSLLFSGNTIYF. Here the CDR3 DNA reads TGTGCCAGCAGCTTACTATTCTCTGGAAACACCATATATTTT. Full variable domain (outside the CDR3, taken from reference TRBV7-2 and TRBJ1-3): GAGVSQSPSNKVTEKGKDVELRCDPISGHTALYWYRQSLGQGLEFLIYFQGNSAPDKSGLPSDRFSAERTGGSVSTLTIQRTQQEDSAVYLCASSLLFSGNTIYFGEGSWLTVV.

The CDR3 protein is CASRQGAGGRKNIQYF. The CDR3 DNA follows: TGTGCCAGCAGACAAGGGGCGGGAGGGCGCAAAAACATTCAGTACTTC. The rearrangement links TRBV6-4 to TRBJ2-4, with TRBD2 matching 9 bases. Germline CDR1 and CDR2: MRHNA and SNTAGT. The CDR3 has 16 amino acids. V dropped 6 bases and J dropped 3; count of bases not matched to a gene: 9.